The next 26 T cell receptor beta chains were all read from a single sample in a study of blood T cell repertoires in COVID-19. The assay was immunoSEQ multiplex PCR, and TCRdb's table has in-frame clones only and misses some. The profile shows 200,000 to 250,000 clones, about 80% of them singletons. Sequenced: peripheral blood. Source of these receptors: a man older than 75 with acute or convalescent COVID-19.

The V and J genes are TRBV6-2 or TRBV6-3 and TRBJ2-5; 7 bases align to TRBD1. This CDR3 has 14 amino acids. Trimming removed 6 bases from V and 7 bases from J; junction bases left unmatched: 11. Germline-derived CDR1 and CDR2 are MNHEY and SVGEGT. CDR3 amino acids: CASSSLPGGWTQYF. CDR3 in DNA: TGTGCCAGCAGCTCTCTCCCAGGGGGATGGACCCAGTACTTC.

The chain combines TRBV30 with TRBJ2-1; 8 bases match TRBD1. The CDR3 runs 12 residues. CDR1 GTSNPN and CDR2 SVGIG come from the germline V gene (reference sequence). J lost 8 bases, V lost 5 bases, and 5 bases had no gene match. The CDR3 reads CAWARQGHEQFF. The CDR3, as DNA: TGTGCCTGGGCCAGACAGGGGCATGAGCAGTTCTTC.

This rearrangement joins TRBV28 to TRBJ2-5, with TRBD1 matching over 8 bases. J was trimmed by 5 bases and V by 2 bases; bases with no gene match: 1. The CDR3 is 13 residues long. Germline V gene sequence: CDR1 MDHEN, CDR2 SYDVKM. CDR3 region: CASSLNRGETQYF. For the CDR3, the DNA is TGTGCCAGCAGTTTAAACAGGGGGGAGACCCAGTACTTC.

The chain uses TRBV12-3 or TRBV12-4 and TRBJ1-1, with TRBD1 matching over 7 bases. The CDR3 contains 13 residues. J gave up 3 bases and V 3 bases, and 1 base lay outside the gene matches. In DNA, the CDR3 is TGTGCCAGCAGTTTCAGGGGGTACACTGAAGCTTTCTTT. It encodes CASSFRGYTEAFF.

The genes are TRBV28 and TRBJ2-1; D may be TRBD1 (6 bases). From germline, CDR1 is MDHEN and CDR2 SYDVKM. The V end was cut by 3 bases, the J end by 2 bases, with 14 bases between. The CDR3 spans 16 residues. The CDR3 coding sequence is TGTGCCAGCAGTTTTGGCAGGGGTGGCCCCTACAATGAGCAGTTCTTC. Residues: CASSFGRGGPYNEQFF.

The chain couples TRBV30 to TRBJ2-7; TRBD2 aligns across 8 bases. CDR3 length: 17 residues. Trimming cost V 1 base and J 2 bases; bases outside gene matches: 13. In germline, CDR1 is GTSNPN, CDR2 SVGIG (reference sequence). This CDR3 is CAWSAPREGQPTYEQYF. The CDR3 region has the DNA TGTGCCTGGAGTGCCCCACGGGAGGGACAACCCACCTACGAGCAGTACTTC. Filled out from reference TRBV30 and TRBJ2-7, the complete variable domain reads SQTIHQWPATLVQPVGSPLSLECTVEGTSNPNLYWYRQAAGRGLQLLFYSVGIGQISSEVPQNLSASRPQDRQFILSSKKLLLSDSGFYLCAWSAPREGQPTYEQYFGPGTRLTVT.

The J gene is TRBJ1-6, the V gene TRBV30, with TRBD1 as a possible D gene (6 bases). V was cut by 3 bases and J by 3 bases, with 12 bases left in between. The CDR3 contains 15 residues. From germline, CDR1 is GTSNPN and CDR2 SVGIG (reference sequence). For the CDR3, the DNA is TGTGCCTGGAGATTAGGACAGCACTATAATTCACCCCTCCACTTT. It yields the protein CAWRLGQHYNSPLHF.

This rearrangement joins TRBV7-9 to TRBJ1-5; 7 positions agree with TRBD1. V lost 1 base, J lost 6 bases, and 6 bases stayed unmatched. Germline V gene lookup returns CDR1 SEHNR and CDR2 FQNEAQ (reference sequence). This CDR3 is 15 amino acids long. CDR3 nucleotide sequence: TGTGCCAGCAGCTTAGGTACAGGGGTCAGTCAGCCCCAGCATTTT. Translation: CASSLGTGVSQPQHF.

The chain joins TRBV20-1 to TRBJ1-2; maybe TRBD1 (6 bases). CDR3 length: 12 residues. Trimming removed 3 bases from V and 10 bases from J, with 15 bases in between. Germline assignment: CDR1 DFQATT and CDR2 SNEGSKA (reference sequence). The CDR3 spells CSASSAGEYYTF. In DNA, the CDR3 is TGCAGTGCTAGTTCGGCAGGGGAGTACTACACCTTC.

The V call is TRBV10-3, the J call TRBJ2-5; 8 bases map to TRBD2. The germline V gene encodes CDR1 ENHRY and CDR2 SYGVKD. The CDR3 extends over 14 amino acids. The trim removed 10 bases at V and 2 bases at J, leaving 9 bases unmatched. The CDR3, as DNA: TGTGCCACCACGAGCGGGGGCAAACAAGAGACCCAGTACTTC. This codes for CATTSGGKQETQYF.

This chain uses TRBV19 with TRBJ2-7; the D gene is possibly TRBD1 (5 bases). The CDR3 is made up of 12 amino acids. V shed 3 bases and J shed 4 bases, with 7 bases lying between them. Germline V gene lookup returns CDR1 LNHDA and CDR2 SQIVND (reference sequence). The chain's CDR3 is CASSMQGYEQYF. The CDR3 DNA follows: TGTGCCAGTAGTATGCAGGGTTACGAGCAGTACTTC.

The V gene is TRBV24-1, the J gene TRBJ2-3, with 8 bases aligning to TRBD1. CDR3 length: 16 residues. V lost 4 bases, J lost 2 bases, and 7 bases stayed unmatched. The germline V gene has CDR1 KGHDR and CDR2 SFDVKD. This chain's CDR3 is CATSDSGQAYTDTQYF. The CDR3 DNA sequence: TGTGCCACCAGTGACTCGGGACAGGCATACACAGATACGCAGTATTTT.

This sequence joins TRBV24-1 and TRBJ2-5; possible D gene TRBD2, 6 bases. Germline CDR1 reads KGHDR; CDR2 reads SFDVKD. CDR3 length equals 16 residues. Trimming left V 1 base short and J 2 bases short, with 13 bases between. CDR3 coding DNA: TGTGCCACCAGTGATTTTGACTCCCGGGGGCAAGAGACCCAGTACTTC. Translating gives CATSDFDSRGQETQYF.

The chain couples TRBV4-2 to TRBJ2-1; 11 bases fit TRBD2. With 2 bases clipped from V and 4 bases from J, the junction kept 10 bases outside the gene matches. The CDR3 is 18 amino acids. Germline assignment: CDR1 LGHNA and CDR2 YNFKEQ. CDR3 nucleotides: TGTGCCAGCAGCCAAACGATACCTAGCGGGGGGTTATACAATGAGCAGTTCTTC. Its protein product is CASSQTIPSGGLYNEQFF.

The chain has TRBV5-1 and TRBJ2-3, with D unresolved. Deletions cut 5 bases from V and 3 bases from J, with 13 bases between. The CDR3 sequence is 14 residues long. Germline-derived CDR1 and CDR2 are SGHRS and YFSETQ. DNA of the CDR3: TGCGCCAGCAGTAGGAGCGATTGGACAGATACGCAGTATTTT. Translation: CASSRSDWTDTQYF.

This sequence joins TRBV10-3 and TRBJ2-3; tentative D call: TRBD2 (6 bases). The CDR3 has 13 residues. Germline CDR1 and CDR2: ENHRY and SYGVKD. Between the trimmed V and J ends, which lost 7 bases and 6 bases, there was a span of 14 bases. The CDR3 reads CAITQGGVDTQYF. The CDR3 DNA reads TGTGCCATCACGCAGGGAGGAGTGGATACGCAGTATTTT.

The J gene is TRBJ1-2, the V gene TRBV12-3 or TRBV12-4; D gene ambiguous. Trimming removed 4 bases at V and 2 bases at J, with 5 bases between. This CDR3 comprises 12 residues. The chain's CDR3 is CASSYENYGYTF. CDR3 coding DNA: TGTGCCAGCAGTTATGAGAACTATGGCTACACCTTC.

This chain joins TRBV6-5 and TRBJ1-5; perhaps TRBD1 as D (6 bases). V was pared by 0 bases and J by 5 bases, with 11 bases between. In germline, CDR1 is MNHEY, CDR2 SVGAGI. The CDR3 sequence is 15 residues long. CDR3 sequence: CASSYSRGRDQPQHF. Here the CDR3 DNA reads TGTGCCAGCAGTTACTCGAGGGGGAGAGATCAGCCCCAGCATTTT.

The CDR3 DNA follows: TGTGCCAGCAGCAGACAGGACAGGGTCTACGAGCAGTACTTC. This encodes CASSRQDRVYEQYF. The chain combines TRBV7-9 with TRBJ2-7; the match to TRBD1 covers 8 bases. Germline CDR1 SEHNR, CDR2 FQNEAQ (reference sequence). The CDR3 is made up of 14 amino acids. J gave up 3 bases and V 5 bases, and 6 bases lay outside the gene matches.

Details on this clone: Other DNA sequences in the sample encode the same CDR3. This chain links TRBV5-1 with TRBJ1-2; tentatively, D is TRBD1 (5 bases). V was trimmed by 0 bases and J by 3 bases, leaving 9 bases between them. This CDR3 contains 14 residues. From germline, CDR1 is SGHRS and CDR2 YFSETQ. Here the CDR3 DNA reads TGCGCCAGCAGCTTGGCCACGGGGGACTATGGCTACACCTTC. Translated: CASSLATGDYGYTF.

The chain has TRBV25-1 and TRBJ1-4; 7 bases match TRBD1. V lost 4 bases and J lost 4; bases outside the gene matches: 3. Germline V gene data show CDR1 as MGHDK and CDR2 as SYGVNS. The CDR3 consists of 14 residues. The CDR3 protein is CASSGHRGNEKLFF. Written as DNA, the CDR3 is TGTGCCAGCAGTGGACACAGGGGTAATGAAAAACTGTTTTTT.

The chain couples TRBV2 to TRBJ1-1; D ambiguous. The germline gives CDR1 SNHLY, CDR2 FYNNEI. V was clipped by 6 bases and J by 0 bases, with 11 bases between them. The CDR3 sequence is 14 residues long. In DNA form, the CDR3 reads TGTGCCAGCAGGCCGGGAACCATGAACACTGAAGCTTTCTTT. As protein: CASRPGTMNTEAFF.

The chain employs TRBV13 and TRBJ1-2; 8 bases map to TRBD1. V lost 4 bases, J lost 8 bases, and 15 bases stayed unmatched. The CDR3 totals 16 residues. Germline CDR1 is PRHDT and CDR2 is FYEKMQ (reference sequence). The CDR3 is CASSSHPWTGLIGYTF. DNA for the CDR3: TGTGCCAGCAGCTCCCATCCCTGGACAGGGTTGATCGGCTACACCTTC. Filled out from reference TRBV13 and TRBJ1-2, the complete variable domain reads AAGVIQSPRHLIKEKRETATLKCYPIPRHDTVYWYQQGPGQDPQFLISFYEKMQSDKGSIPDRFSAQQFSDYHSELNMSSLELGDSALYFCASSSHPWTGLIGYTFGSGTRLTVV.

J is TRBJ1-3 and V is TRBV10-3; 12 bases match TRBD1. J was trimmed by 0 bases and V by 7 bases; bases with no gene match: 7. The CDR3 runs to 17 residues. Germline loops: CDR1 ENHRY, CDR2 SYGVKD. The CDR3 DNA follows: TGTGCCATCACCCCGGGACAGGGGGCTAGCTCTGGAAACACCATATATTTT. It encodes CAITPGQGASSGNTIYF.

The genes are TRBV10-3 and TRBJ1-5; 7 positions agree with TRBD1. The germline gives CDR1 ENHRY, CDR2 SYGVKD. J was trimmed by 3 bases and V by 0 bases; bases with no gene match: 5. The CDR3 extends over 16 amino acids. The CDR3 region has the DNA TGTGCCATCAGTGAGTCGATAGGGGGCGACAATCAGCCCCAGCATTTT. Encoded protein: CAISESIGGDNQPQHF.

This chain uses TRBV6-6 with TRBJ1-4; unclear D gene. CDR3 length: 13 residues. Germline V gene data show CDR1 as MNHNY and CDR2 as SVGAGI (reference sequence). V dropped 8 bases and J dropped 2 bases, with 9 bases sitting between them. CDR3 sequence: CASQRATNEKLFF. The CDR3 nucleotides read TGTGCCAGCCAGCGGGCCACTAATGAAAAACTGTTTTTT.